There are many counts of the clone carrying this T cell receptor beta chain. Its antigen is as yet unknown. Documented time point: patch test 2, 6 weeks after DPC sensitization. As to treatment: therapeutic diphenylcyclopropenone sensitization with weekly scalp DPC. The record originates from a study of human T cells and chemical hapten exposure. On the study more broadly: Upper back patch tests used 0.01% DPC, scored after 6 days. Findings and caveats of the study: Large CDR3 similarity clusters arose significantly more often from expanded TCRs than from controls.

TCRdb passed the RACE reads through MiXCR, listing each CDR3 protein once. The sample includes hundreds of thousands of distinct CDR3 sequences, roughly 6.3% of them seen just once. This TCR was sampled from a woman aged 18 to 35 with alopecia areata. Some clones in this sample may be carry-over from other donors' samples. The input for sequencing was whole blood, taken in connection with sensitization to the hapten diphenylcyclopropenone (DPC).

CDR3 nucleotides: TGTGCCAGCAGTGAGACGCAAGGAAACACCATATATTTT. Protein product: CASSETQGNTIYF. V is TRBV12-3 or TRBV12-4 and J is TRBJ1-3, with D uncertain. The CDR3 is 13 residues long. Trimming stripped 5 bases from V and 4 bases from J, with 9 bases between.